A single TCR beta chain is shown here with its context. CDR1 MNHEY and CDR2 SVGAGI come from the germline V gene. The CDR3 spans 13 residues. V gave up 8 bases and J gave up 1 base; unmatched junction bases: 4. The data belong to a study of blood T cell repertoires in COVID-19. About the study: The United States, Italy and Spain supplied acute and convalescent COVID-19 samples. From T cells, B-cell-depleted T cells, or PBMCs came the material, which was cDNA or gDNA.

Authors' analysis steps: The assay estimated nucleated cells by amplifying reference gene primers. Assay: immunoSEQ multiplex PCR; the TCRdb copy retains only in-frame clones and omits some. That table supplies the V and J calls and clone size; D and trimming were determined from the DNA. Altogether roughly 90,000 clones are present, 80% being singletons, with the ten largest covering about 9.4%. The sample taken for sequencing was peripheral blood. The chain recombines TRBV6-5 with TRBJ1-1, with TRBD1 identical over 7 bases. This sequence was found in a woman in her 70s with acute or convalescent COVID-19. As DNA, the CDR3 is TGTGCCAGCGGACGGACAGGGAACACTGAAGCTTTCTTT. Protein: CASGRTGNTEAFF.